This section outlines one T cell receptor beta chain sequence together with its context. Antigen: not known. This CDR3 contains 14 residues. V dropped 3 bases and J dropped 5; count of bases not matched to a gene: 7. CDR1 is SGHRS, CDR2 YFSETQ, per germline. TCRdb re-called the reads through MiXCR, storing one row per CDR3 protein. The data contain about 130,000 distinct CDR3 sequences, 7% to 9.5% of them singletons. This sample was included in a study of T cell repertoires in cytomegalovirus infection. Study overall: Signatures in public TCR beta sequences pointed to both CMV infection and matching HLA type. General observations from the study: CMV-specific TCR beta clonotypes restricted by HLA-C dominated the ex vivo response. Individuals carrying CMV plus the relevant HLA were identified by cumulative frequency of public TCR beta families.

Sequencing was carried out using PBMCs. This sequence was found in a human donor in good health (CMV status not recorded). Some clones in this sample may be carry-over from other donors' samples. The chain links TRBV5-1 to TRBJ2-5, with 7 bases aligning to TRBD1. The CDR3 here is CASSSTTGLETQYF. The CDR3 DNA reads TGCGCCAGCAGCTCCACGACAGGGTTGGAGACCCAGTACTTC.